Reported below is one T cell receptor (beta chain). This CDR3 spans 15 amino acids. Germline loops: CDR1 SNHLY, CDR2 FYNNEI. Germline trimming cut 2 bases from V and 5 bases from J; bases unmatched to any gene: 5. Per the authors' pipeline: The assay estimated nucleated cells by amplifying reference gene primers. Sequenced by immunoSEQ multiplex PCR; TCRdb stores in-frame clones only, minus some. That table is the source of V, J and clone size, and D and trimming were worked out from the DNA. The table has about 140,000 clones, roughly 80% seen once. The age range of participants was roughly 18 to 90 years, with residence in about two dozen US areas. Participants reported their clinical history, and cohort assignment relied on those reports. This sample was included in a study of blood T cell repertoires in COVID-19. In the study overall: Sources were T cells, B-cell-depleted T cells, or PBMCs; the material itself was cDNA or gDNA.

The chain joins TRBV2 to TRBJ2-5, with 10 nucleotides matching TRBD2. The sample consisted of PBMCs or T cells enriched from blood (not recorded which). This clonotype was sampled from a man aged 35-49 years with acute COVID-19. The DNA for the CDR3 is TGTGCCAGCAGTGAATCGCTAGCGGGAGCTGAGACCCAGTACTTC. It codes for CASSESLAGAETQYF.